The clone carrying this T cell receptor beta chain was counted a few times. Its antigen is unknown. PCR primers comprised 60 Vbeta and 13 Jbeta primers. Generated by immunoSEQ multiplex PCR, the TCRdb table keeps only in-frame clones and is missing some. Here the sample spans 150,000 to 200,000 clones, around 90% being singletons. When sampled, the donors appeared nominally healthy, though they likely had unrecorded immune exposures. The data belong to a study of cytomegalovirus exposure and HLA in healthy donors. Whole-study findings and limits: Prediction of most subjects' HLA-A and HLA-B alleles by TCR beta sequences was reportedly accurate.

Per germline, CDR1 MDHEN and CDR2 SYDVKM. V lost 0 bases and J lost 7; bases outside the gene matches: 11. The CDR3 is made up of 18 amino acids. The chain combines TRBV28 with TRBJ2-7, with 14 nucleotides matching TRBD2. The sequence was collected from a boy between 2 and 10 years old in good health and CMV-seronegative. Sequenced material: PBMCs. This chain's CDR3 is CASSLWGLGLAGVGEQYF. The CDR3 DNA follows: TGTGCCAGCAGTTTATGGGGTCTGGGACTAGCGGGAGTTGGGGAGCAGTACTTC.